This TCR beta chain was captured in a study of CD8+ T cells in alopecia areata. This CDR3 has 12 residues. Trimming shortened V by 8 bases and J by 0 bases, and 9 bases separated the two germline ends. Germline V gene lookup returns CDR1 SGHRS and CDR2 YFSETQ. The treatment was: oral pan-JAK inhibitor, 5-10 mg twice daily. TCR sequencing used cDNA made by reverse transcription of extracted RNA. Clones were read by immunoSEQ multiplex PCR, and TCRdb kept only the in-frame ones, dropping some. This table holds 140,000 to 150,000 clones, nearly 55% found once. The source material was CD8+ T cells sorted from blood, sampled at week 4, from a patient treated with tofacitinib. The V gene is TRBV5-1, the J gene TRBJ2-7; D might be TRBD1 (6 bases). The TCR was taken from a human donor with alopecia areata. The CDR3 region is CASTGSSYEQYF. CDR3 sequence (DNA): TGCGCCAGTACAGGGAGCTCCTACGAGCAGTACTTC.